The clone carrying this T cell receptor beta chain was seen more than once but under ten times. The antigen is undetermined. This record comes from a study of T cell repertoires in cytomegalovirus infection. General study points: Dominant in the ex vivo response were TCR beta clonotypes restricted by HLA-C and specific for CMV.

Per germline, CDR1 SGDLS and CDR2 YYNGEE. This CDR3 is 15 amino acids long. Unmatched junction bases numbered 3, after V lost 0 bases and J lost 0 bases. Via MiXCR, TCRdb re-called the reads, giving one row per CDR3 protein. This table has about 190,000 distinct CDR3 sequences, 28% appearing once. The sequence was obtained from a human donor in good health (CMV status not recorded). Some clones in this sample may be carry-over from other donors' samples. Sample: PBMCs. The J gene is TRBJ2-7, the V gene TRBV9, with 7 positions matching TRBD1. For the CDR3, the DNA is TGTGCCAGCAGCGTAGGAGGGGGCCTCTCCTACGAGCAGTACTTC. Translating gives CASSVGGGLSYEQYF.